The sequence of this T cell receptor beta chain was determined in a study of blood T cell repertoires in COVID-19. Study-level information: The study drew acute and convalescent COVID-19 samples from the United States, Italy and Spain. T cells, B-cell-depleted T cells, or PBMCs supplied cDNA or gDNA.

In the original processing: Estimates of nucleated cell counts were drawn from the amplification of reference gene primers. Method: immunoSEQ multiplex PCR; TCRdb's copy keeps in-frame clones and lacks some. V, J and clone size are taken as reported in that table, and D and trimming were inferred from the DNA itself. The table shows some 340,000 clones, with 83% occurring only once. CDR3 size: 11 residues. Germline assignment: CDR1 SGHDT and CDR2 YYEEEE. Remarks on this clone: At one boundary the junction diverges from the germline segment, which might be a read error.

Input material: PBMCs or T cells enriched from blood (not recorded which). The TCR originated in a woman between 50 and 59 years old who had recovered from COVID-19. The chain is built from TRBV5-6 and TRBJ2-7, with D maybe TRBD2 (6 bases). The CDR3 nucleotides read TGTGCCAGCAGCTTGCTGGGACTCCAGAACTTC. Translated, it gives CASSLLGLQNF.